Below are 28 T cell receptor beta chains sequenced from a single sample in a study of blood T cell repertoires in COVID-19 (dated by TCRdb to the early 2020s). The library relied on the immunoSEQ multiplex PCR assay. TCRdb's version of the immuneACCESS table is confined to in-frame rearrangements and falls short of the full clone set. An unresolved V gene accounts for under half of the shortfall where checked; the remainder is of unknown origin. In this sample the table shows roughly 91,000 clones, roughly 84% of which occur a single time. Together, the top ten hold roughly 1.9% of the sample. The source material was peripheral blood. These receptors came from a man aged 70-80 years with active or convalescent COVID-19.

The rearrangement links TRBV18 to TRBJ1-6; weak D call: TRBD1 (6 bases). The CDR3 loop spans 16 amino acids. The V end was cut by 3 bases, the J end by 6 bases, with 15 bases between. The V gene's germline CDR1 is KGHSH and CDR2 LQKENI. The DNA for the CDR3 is TGTGCCAGCTCACCGCAAGGACAGCTACCTAATTCACCCCTCCACTTT. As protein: CASSPQGQLPNSPLHF.

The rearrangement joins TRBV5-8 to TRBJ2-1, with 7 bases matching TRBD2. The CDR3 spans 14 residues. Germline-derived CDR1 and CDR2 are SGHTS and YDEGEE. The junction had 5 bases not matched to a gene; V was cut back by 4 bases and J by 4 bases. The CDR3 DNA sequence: TGTGCCAGCAGCAACGGGGGGAGTTACAATGAGCAGTTCTTC. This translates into CASSNGGSYNEQFF.

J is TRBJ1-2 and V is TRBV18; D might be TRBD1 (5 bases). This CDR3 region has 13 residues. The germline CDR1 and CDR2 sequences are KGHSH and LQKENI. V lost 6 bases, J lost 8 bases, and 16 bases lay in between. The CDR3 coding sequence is TGTGCCAGCTCCCAAGGATCGGGGGGAGGCTACACCTTC. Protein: CASSQGSGGGYTF.

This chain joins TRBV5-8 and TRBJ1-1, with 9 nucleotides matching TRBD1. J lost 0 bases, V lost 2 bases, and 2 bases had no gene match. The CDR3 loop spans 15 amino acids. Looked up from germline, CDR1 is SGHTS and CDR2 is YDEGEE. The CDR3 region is CASSFWDRVNTEAFF. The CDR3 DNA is TGTGCCAGCAGCTTCTGGGACAGGGTGAACACTGAAGCTTTCTTT.

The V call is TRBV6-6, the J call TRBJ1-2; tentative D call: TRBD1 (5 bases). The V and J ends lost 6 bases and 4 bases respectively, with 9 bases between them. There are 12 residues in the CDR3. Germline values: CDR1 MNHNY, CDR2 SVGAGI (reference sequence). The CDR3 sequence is CASSLDSYGYTF. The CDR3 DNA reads TGTGCCAGCAGCCTCGACAGCTATGGCTACACCTTC.

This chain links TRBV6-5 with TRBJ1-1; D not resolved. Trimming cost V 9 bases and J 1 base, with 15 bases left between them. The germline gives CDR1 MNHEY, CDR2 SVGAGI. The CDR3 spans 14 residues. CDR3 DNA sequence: TGTGCCAGTTCCGATATGGCAGGGAACACTGAAGCTTTCTTT. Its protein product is CASSDMAGNTEAFF.

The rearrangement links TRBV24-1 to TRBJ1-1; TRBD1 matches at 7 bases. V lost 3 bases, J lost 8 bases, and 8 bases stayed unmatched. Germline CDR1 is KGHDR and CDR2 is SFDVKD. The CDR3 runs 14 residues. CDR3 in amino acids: CATSDNQQTGEAFF. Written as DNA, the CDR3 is TGTGCCACCAGTGATAATCAACAGACAGGGGAAGCTTTCTTT.

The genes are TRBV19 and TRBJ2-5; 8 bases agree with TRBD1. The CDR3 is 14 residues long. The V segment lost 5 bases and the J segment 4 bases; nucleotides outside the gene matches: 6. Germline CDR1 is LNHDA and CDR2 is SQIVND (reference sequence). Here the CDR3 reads CASSSYRGVETQYF. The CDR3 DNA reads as TGTGCCAGTAGTTCCTACAGGGGGGTAGAGACCCAGTACTTC.

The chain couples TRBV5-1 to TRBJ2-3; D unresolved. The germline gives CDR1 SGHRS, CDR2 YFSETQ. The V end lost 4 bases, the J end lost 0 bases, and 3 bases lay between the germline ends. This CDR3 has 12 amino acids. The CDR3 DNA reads TGCGCCAGCAGCGAGAGCACAGATACGCAGTATTTT. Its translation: CASSESTDTQYF.

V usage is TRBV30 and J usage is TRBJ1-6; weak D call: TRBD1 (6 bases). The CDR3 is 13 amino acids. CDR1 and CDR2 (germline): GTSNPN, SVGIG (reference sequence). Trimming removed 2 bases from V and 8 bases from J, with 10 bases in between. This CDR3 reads CAWSIRGDSPLHF. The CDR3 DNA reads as TGTGCCTGGAGTATCAGGGGCGATTCACCCCTCCACTTT.

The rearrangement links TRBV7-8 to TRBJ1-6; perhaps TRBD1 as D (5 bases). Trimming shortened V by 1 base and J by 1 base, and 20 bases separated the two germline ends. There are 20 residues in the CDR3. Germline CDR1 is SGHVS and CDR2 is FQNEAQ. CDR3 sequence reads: CASSLVGRVPAFSYNSPLHF. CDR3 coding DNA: TGTGCCAGCAGCTTAGTGGGCAGGGTGCCTGCCTTTTCCTATAATTCACCCCTCCACTTT.

The CDR3 coding sequence is TGTGCCAGCAGTGAAGTCGTTAGCGTGGGTGAGCAGTTCTTC. As protein: CASSEVVSVGEQFF. The chain joins TRBV2 to TRBJ2-1, with D perhaps matching TRBD2 (5 bases). Germline CDR1 is SNHLY and CDR2 is FYNNEI. The V gene lost 1 base and the J gene lost 9 bases, with 13 bases spanning the gap. CDR3 length: 14 amino acids. The variable domain in full, with the rest retrieved from reference TRBV2 and TRBJ2-1, is EPEVTQTPSHQVTQMGQEVILRCVPISNHLYFYWYRQILGQKVEFLVSFYNNEISEKSEIFDDQFSVERPDGSNFTLKIRSTKLEDSAMYFCASSEVVSVGEQFFGPGTRLTVL.

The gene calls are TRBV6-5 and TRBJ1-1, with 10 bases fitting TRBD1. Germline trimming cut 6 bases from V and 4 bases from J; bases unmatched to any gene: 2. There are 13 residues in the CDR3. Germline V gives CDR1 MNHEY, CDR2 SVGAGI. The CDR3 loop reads CASRGQGLTEAFF. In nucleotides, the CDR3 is TGTGCCAGCAGGGGACAGGGGCTCACTGAAGCTTTCTTT.

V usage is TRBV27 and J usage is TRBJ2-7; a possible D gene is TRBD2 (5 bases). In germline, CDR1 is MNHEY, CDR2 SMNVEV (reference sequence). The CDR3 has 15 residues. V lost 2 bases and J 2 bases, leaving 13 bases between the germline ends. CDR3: CASSLEGVGPYEQYF. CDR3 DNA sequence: TGTGCCAGCAGTTTAGAGGGCGTAGGTCCCTACGAGCAGTACTTC.

CDR3 loop: CASSERASGAGTGELFF. DNA of the CDR3: TGTGCCAGCAGTGAACGGGCTAGCGGGGCGGGCACCGGGGAGCTGTTTTTT. The chain links TRBV2 to TRBJ2-2; 9 nucleotides line up with TRBD2. Germline CDR1 SNHLY, CDR2 FYNNEI. After removal of 2 bases from V and 4 bases from J, the junction contained 8 bases not matched to a gene. The CDR3 length is 17 residues.

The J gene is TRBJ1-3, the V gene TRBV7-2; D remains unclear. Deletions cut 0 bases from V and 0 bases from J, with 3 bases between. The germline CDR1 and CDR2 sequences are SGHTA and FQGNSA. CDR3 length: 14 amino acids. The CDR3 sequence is CASSLARSGNTIYF. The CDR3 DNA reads TGTGCCAGCAGCTTAGCCCGCTCTGGAAACACCATATATTTT.

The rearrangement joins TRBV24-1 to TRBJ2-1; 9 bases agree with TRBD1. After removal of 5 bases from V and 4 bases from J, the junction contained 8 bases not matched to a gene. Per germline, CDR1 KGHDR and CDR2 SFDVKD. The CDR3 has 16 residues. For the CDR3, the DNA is TGTGCCACCAGTGGCCTAAGGGACAGGGAGTACAATGAGCAGTTCTTC. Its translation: CATSGLRDREYNEQFF.

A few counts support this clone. The CDR3 coding sequence is TGCAGTGCTAGTAACCCTAGCGCGAGCTCCTACAATGAGCAGTTCTTC. It specifies CSASNPSASSYNEQFF. The chain joins TRBV20-1 to TRBJ2-1; weak D call: TRBD2 (6 bases). Per the germline V gene, CDR1 is DFQATT and CDR2 is SNEGSKA (reference sequence). The CDR3 consists of 16 residues. V was pared by 3 bases and J by 0 bases, with 15 bases between.

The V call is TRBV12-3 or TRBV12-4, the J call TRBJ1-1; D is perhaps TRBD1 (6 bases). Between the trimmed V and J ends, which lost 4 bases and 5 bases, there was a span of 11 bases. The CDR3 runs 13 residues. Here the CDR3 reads CASSSQQGTEAFF. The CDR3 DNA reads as TGTGCCAGCAGTTCCCAGCAGGGGACTGAAGCTTTCTTT.

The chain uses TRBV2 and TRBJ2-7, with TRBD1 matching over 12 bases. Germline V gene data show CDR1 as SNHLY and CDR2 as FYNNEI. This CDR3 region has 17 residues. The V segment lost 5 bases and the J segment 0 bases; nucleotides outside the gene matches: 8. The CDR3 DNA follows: TGTGCCAGCAGTATCGGGACAGGGGGCCTCCTCTCCTACGAGCAGTACTTC. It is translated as CASSIGTGGLLSYEQYF.

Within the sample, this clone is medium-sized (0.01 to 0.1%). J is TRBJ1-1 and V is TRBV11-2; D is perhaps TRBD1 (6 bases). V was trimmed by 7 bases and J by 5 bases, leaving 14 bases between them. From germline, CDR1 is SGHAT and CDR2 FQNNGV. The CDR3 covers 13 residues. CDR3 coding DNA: TGTGCCAGCACCCGACAGGCTGAGACTGAAGCTTTCTTT. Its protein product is CASTRQAETEAFF. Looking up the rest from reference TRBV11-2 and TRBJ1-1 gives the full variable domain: EAGVAQSPRYKIIEKRQSVAFWCNPISGHATLYWYQQILGQGPKLLIQFQNNGVVDDSQLPKDRFSAERLKGVDSTLKIQPAKLEDSAVYLCASTRQAETEAFFGQGTRLTVV.

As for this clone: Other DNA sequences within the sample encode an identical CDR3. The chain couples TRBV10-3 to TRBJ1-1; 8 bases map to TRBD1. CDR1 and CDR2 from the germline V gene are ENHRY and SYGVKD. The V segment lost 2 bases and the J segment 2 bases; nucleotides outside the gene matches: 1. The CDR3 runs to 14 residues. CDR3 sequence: CAISEGQGNTEAFF. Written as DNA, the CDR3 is TGTGCCATCAGTGAGGGACAGGGCAACACTGAAGCTTTCTTT.

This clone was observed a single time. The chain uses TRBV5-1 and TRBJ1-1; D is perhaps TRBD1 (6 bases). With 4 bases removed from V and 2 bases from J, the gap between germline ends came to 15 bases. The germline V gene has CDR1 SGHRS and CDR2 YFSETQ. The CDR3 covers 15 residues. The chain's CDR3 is CASSPSTGSNTEAFF. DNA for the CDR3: TGCGCCAGCAGCCCATCCACAGGGAGTAACACTGAAGCTTTCTTT.

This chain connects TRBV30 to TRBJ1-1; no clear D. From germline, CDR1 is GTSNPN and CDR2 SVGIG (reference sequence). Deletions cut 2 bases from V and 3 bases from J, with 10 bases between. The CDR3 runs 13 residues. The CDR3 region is CAWSTWQYTEAFF. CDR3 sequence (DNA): TGTGCCTGGAGTACCTGGCAGTACACTGAAGCTTTCTTT.

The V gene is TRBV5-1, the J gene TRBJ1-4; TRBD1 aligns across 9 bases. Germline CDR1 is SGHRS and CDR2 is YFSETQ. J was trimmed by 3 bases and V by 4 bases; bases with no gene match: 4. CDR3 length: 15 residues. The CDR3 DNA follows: TGCGCCAGCAGCCCGGGACAGGGCTCTAATGAAAAACTGTTTTTT. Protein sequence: CASSPGQGSNEKLFF. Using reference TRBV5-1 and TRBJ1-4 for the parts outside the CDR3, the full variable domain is KAGVTQTPRYLIKTRGQQVTLSCSPISGHRSVSWYQQTPGQGLQFLFEYFSETQRNKGNFPGRFSGRQFSNSRSEMNVSTLELGDSALYLCASSPGQGSNEKLFFGSGTQLSVL.

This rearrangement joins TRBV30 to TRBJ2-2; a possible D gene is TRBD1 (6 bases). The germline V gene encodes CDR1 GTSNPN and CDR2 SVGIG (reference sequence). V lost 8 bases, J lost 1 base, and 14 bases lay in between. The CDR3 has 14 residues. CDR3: CAGKPGQNTGELFF. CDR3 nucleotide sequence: TGTGCCGGAAAGCCGGGACAGAACACCGGGGAGCTGTTTTTT.

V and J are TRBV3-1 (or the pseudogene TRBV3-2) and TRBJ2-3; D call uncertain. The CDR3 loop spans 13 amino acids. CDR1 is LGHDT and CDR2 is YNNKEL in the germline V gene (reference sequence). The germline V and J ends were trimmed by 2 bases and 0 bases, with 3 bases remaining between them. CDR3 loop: CASSQLSTDTQYF. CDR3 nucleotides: TGTGCCAGCAGCCAACTTAGCACAGATACGCAGTATTTT.

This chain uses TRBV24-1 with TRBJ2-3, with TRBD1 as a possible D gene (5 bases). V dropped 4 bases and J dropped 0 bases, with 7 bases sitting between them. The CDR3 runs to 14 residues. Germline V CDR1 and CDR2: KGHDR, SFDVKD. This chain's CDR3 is CATSETGSTDTQYF. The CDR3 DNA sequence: TGTGCCACCAGTGAAACAGGTAGCACAGATACGCAGTATTTT.